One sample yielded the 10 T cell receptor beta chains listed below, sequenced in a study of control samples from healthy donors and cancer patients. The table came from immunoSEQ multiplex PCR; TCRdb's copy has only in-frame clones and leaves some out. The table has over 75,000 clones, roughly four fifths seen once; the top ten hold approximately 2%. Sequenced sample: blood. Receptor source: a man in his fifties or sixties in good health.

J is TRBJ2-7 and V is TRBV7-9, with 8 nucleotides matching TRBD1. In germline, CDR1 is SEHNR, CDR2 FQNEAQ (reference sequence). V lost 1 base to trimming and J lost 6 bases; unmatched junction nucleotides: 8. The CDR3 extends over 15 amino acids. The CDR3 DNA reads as TGTGCCAGCAGCTTAGAAATCCACAGGGGGAGCGAGCAGTACTTC. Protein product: CASSLEIHRGSEQYF.

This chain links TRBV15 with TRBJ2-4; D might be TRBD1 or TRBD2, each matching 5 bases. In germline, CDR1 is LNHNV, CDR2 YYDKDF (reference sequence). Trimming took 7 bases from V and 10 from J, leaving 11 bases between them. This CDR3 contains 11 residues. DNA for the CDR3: TGTGCCACCATGGGGGATCTAATTCAGTACTTC. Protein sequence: CATMGDLIQYF.

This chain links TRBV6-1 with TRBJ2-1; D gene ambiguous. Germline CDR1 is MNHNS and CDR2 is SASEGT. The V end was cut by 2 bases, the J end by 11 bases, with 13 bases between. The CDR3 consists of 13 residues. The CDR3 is CASSENQDGKQFF. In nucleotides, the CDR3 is TGTGCCAGCAGTGAAAATCAGGACGGAAAGCAGTTCTTC.

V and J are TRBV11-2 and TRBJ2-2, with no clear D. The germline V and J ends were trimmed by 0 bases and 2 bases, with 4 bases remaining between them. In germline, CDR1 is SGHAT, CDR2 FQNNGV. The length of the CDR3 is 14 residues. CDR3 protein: CASSLDTNTGELFF. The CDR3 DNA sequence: TGTGCCAGCAGCTTAGATACCAACACCGGGGAGCTGTTTTTT.

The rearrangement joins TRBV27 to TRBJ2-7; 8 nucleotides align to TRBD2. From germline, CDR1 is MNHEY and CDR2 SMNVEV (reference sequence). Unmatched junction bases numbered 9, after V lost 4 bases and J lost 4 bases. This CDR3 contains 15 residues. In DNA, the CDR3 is TGTGCCAGCAGTTCCAGCGGGAGCCTTGGGTACGAGCAGTACTTC. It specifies CASSSSGSLGYEQYF.

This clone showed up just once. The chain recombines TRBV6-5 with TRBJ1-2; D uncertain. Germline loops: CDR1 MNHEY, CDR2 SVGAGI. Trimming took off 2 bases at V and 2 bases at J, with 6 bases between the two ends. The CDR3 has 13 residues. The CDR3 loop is CASSYGQNYGYTF. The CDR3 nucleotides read TGTGCCAGCAGTTACGGTCAGAACTATGGCTACACCTTC.

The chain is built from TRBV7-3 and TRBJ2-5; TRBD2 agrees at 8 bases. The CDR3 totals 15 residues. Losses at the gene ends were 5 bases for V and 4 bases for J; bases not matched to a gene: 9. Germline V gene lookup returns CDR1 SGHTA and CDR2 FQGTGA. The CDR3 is CASSPGGGGPETQYF. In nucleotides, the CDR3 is TGTGCCAGCAGCCCCGGGGGGGGAGGGCCAGAGACCCAGTACTTC. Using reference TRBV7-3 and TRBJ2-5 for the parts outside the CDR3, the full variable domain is GAGVSQTPSNKVTEKGKYVELRCDPISGHTALYWYRQSLGQGPEFLIYFQGTGAADDSGLPNDRFFAVRPEGSVSTLKIQRTERGDSAVYLCASSPGGGGPETQYFGPGTRLLVL.

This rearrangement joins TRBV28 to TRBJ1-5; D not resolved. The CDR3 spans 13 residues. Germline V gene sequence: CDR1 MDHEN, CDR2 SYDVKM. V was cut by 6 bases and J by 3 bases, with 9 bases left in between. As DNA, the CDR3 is TGTGCCAGCAGGGACGATATCAATCAGCCCCAGCATTTT. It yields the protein CASRDDINQPQHF.

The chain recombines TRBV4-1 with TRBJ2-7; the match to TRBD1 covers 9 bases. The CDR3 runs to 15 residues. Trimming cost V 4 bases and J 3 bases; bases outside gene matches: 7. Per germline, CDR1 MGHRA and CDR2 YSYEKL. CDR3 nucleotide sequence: TGCGCCAGCAGCCCCGGGTTGACAGGGGGCTACGAGCAGTACTTC. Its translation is CASSPGLTGGYEQYF.

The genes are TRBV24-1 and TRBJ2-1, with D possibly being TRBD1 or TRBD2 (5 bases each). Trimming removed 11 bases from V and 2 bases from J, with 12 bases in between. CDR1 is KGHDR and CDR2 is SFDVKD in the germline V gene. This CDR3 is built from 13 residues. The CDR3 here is CAIGAGTYNEQFF. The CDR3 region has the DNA TGTGCCATAGGGGCCGGGACCTACAATGAGCAGTTCTTC.